Listed here are 32 T cell receptor beta chains from one sample, sequenced in a study of lung T cells in sarcoidosis with Löfgren's syndrome. One entry per CDR3 protein, called by TCRdb with MiXCR from the reads. The profile shows 60,000 or so distinct CDR3 sequences, around 21% of them singletons. The specimen sequenced was CD4+ T cells from PBMCs. The receptors here all came from a human donor with sarcoidosis (Löfgren's syndrome or another form), or a control subject (not recorded which).

This clonotype was recorded at least ten times. The gene calls are TRBV2 and TRBJ2-3; no definite D call. Germline V gene sequence: CDR1 SNHLY, CDR2 FYNNEI. The ends were cut back, 3 bases at V and 2 bases at J, with 15 bases in the middle. The CDR3 runs to 16 residues. The CDR3 reads CASSDGLPILTDTQYF. CDR3 DNA: TGTGCCAGCAGTGATGGGCTCCCGATACTCACAGATACGCAGTATTTT. Full variable domain (outside the CDR3, taken from reference TRBV2 and TRBJ2-3): EPEVTQTPSHQVTQMGQEVILRCVPISNHLYFYWYRQILGQKVEFLVSFYNNEISEKSEIFDDQFSVERPDGSNFTLKIRSTKLEDSAMYFCASSDGLPILTDTQYFGPGTRLTVL.

This clonotype was observed many times. V and J are TRBV6-1 and TRBJ1-5, with D perhaps matching TRBD1 (5 bases). CDR1 is MNHNS and CDR2 is SASEGT in the germline V gene. The CDR3 loop spans 14 amino acids. V was pared by 3 bases and J by 2 bases, with 8 bases between. As DNA, the CDR3 is TGTGCCAGCAGTGATGGGGCGGGCAATCAGCCCCAGCATTTT. Translating gives CASSDGAGNQPQHF.

This clonotype came up many times. CDR3 region: CASSDEGGNQPQHF. DNA for the CDR3: TGTGCCAGCAGTGATGAGGGGGGAAATCAGCCCCAGCATTTT. The chain recombines TRBV6-1 with TRBJ1-5; possibly TRBD1 for D (6 bases). The length of the CDR3 is 14 residues. Trimming took 3 bases from V and 4 from J, leaving 10 bases between them. CDR1 is MNHNS, CDR2 SASEGT, per germline.

This clonotype was observed a handful of times. A read error is possible here, since a much larger clone lies one base away. The chain employs TRBV28 and TRBJ2-3, with 7 nucleotides matching TRBD1. Per the germline V gene, CDR1 is MDHEN and CDR2 is SYDVKM. The length of the CDR3 is 13 residues. The CDR3: CASRQGPTDAQYF. The CDR3 nucleotides read TGTGCCAGCAGACAGGGGCCCACAGATGCGCAGTATTTT.

This clonotype was detected only a few times. V usage is TRBV7-2 and J usage is TRBJ2-7; possibly TRBD1 or TRBD2 for D (6 bases each). Germline CDR1 and CDR2: SGHTA and FQGNSA. The CDR3 has 13 residues. V was trimmed by 5 bases and J by 2 bases, leaving 10 bases between them. This chain's CDR3 is CASSPGEAYEQYF. The DNA for the CDR3 is TGTGCCAGCAGCCCAGGGGAGGCCTACGAGCAGTACTTC.

This clonotype was seen more than once but under ten times. The chain joins TRBV28 to TRBJ2-5; 11 bases line up with TRBD2. Per germline, CDR1 MDHEN and CDR2 SYDVKM. The ends lost 6 bases at V and 4 bases at J; junction bases unmatched: 10. This CDR3 is built from 16 residues. CDR3 sequence reads: CASRTSGAARGETQYF. The CDR3 DNA is TGTGCCAGCAGGACTAGCGGGGCCGCGAGGGGAGAGACCCAGTACTTC.

In its sample, this clonotype was seen many times. J is TRBJ1-6 and V is TRBV28; no definite D call. CDR1 MDHEN and CDR2 SYDVKM come from the germline V gene. The ends were cut back, 2 bases at V and 11 bases at J, with 10 bases in the middle. The CDR3 has 13 residues. As DNA, the CDR3 is TGTGCCAGCAGTTTAGTTAGCACGCCACCCCTCCACTTT. Translated, it gives CASSLVSTPPLHF.

For the CDR3, the DNA is TGTGCCAGCAGCTCCCACAGGGAGAACTATGGGCAGTACTTC. Its protein is CASSSHRENYGQYF. The rearrangement links TRBV6-2 or TRBV6-3 to TRBJ2-7; D may be TRBD1 (6 bases). The germline gives CDR1 MNHEY, CDR2 SVGEGT. Trimming took 6 bases from V and 9 from J, leaving 21 bases between them. CDR3 length: 14 amino acids.

This clonotype was seen many times. V is TRBV20-1 and J is TRBJ1-1; 12 bases match TRBD1. The trim removed 3 bases at V and 5 bases at J, leaving 10 bases unmatched. CDR3 length equals 16 residues. The germline V gene encodes CDR1 DFQATT and CDR2 SNEGSKA (reference sequence). CDR3 region: CSARPGTGGAGTEAFF. As DNA, the CDR3 is TGCAGTGCTAGGCCCGGGACAGGGGGCGCGGGAACTGAAGCTTTCTTT.

The V call is TRBV28, the J call TRBJ1-5, with 7 bases that match TRBD1. With V trimmed by 4 bases and J by 6 bases, 15 bases remained unmatched. Germline CDR1 is MDHEN and CDR2 is SYDVKM. This CDR3 is 17 amino acids long. The CDR3 spells CASSWPLGQGGSQPQHF. The CDR3 nucleotides are TGTGCCAGCAGTTGGCCCCTGGGGCAGGGGGGTAGTCAGCCCCAGCATTTT.

This clonotype was detected ten times or more. This chain uses TRBV6-1 with TRBJ2-1, with D tentatively TRBD2 (5 bases). V lost 8 bases, J lost 7 bases, and 18 bases lay in between. Germline V gene data show CDR1 as MNHNS and CDR2 as SASEGT. The length of the CDR3 is 14 residues. As DNA, the CDR3 is TGTGCCAGCCTTAGTGGGAGTGTTCGGAATGAGCAGTTCTTC. It translates to CASLSGSVRNEQFF.

In regard to this clonotype: A much larger clone lies a single base off, so this may be a read error. The chain recombines TRBV20-1 with TRBJ2-5; TRBD2 matches 7 bases. The germline CDR1 and CDR2 sequences are DFQATT and SNEGSKA (reference sequence). The CDR3 is made up of 14 amino acids. CDR3 protein: CSAPGPTLRETQHF. CDR3 sequence (DNA): TGCAGTGCACCTGGACCAACACTGCGGGAGACCCAGCACTTC.

The genes are TRBV4-1 and TRBJ2-1; TRBD2 matches at 12 bases. There are 16 residues in the CDR3. Per germline, CDR1 MGHRA and CDR2 YSYEKL. Trimming cost V 0 bases and J 10 bases; bases outside gene matches: 7. The CDR3 DNA reads TGCGCCAGCAGCCAAGAAAATACTAGCGGGAGGAGGGAGCAGTTCTTC. Its protein product is CASSQENTSGRREQFF.

The chain carries TRBV5-5 and TRBJ2-5, with 11 bases lining up with TRBD1. This CDR3 has 15 residues. From germline, CDR1 is SGHKS and CDR2 YYEKEE (reference sequence). V lost 4 bases to trimming and J lost 5 bases; unmatched junction nucleotides: 7. For the CDR3, the DNA is TGTGCCAGCAGCGCCGGGACAGGGGGGACGGAGACCCAGTACTTC. Translation gives CASSAGTGGTETQYF. The full variable domain, its missing parts supplied by reference TRBV5-5 and TRBJ2-5, is DAGVTQSPTHLIKTRGQQVTLRCSPISGHKSVSWYQQVLGQGPQFIFQYYEKEERGRGNFPDRFSARQFPNYSSELNVNALLLGDSALYLCASSAGTGGTETQYFGPGTRLLVL.

This clonotype was recorded at least ten times. The rearrangement joins TRBV6-1 to TRBJ2-7; TRBD1 agrees at 10 bases. Trimming cost V 4 bases and J 2 bases; bases outside gene matches: 5. CDR1 and CDR2 (germline): MNHNS, SASEGT. The CDR3 extends over 15 amino acids. CDR3 protein: CASSGRDRGTYEQYV. The CDR3 coding sequence is TGTGCCAGCAGTGGGCGGGACAGGGGAACCTACGAGCAGTACGTC.

This clonotype was picked up one time. A much larger clone lies one base from this, so it may be a read error. The chain is built from TRBV28 and TRBJ1-1, with 10 nucleotides matching TRBD1. Trimming cost V 4 bases and J 4 bases; bases outside gene matches: 6. CDR1 and CDR2 from the germline V gene are MDHEN and SYDVKM. There are 15 residues in the CDR3. The DNA of the CDR3 is TGTGCCAGCAGTTCGGGGACAGGGGTGAGCACTGAAGCTTTCTTT. Translation gives CASSSGTGVSTEAFF.

Worth noting for this clonotype: A much more abundant neighbour one base away suggests this may be a read error. The chain links TRBV7-6 to TRBJ2-1; the D call may be TRBD1 or TRBD2 (6 bases each). The CDR3 is 14 amino acids. Per the germline V gene, CDR1 is SGHVS and CDR2 is FNYEAQ. CDR3 sequence (DNA): TGTGCCAGCATCTTAAGGGGGGCTTACAATGAGCAGTTCTTC. Translated, it gives CASILRGAYNEQFF.

V is TRBV12-3 or TRBV12-4 and J is TRBJ2-3; weak D call: TRBD2 (6 bases). The V end lost 4 bases, the J end lost 3 bases, and 11 bases lay between the germline ends. The CDR3 length is 14 residues. CDR3 sequence (DNA): TGTGCCAGCAGTTGGCCGGGGGATACAGATACGCAGTATTTT. Translation gives CASSWPGDTDTQYF.

The rearrangement links TRBV12-3 or TRBV12-4 to TRBJ1-2, with a tentative D call TRBD1 (6 bases). V lost 3 bases to trimming and J lost 8 bases, with 16 bases between them. This CDR3 has 14 residues. The CDR3 sequence is CASSFGQGIGGYTF. The CDR3 bases are TGTGCCAGCAGTTTCGGGCAGGGGATTGGCGGCTACACCTTC.

Of note for this clonotype: Just one base apart from a much larger clone, this may be a read error. The chain joins TRBV28 to TRBJ2-7; a weak D match, TRBD1 (7 bases). The CDR3 loop spans 16 amino acids. Germline assignment: CDR1 MDHEN and CDR2 SYDVKM. CDR3 loop: CAGSLAGTAFSYEQYV. DNA of the CDR3: TGTGCCGGCAGTTTGGCGGGGACAGCTTTCTCCTACGAGCAGTACGTC.

This clonotype was seen repeatedly, ten times or more. The rearrangement joins TRBV6-2 or TRBV6-3 to TRBJ2-7; D might be TRBD1 or TRBD2, each matching 5 bases. The CDR3 has 13 amino acids. Trimming stripped 7 bases from V and 5 bases from J, with 15 bases between. The germline gives CDR1 MNHEY, CDR2 SVGEGT. The CDR3 sequence is CASIRDPYDEQYF. In DNA form, the CDR3 reads TGTGCCAGCATTCGGGACCCCTATGACGAGCAGTACTTC.

This rearrangement joins TRBV28 to TRBJ2-7, with D possibly called TRBD1 or TRBD2 (6 bases each). Germline assignment: CDR1 MDHEN and CDR2 SYDVKM. There are 15 residues in the CDR3. Trimming took off 4 bases at V and 3 bases at J, with 16 bases between the two ends. CDR3 residues: CASSYGGPQFYEQYF. CDR3 DNA: TGTGCCAGCAGTTATGGGGGGCCGCAGTTCTACGAGCAGTACTTC.

V gene TRBV11-2 combines with J gene TRBJ2-5; TRBD1 agrees at 8 bases. The germline V gene encodes CDR1 SGHAT and CDR2 FQNNGV. CDR3 length: 15 residues. Trimming removed 4 bases from V and 5 bases from J; junction bases left unmatched: 9. The CDR3: CASSSRTGKIETQYF. CDR3 DNA sequence: TGTGCCAGCAGCTCGAGGACAGGGAAGATCGAGACCCAGTACTTC. Variable domain in full (rest from reference TRBV11-2 and TRBJ2-5): EAGVAQSPRYKIIEKRQSVAFWCNPISGHATLYWYQQILGQGPKLLIQFQNNGVVDDSQLPKDRFSAERLKGVDSTLKIQPAKLEDSAVYLCASSSRTGKIETQYFGPGTRLLVL.

This clonotype was seen ten or more times. The CDR3 is CASSLPGGGSYTF. CDR3 nucleotide sequence: TGTGCCAGCAGTTTACCAGGGGGCGGTAGCTACACCTTC. The V call is TRBV28, the J call TRBJ1-2, with TRBD1 matching 8 bases. CDR3 length equals 13 residues. V dropped 2 bases and J dropped 9; count of bases not matched to a gene: 5. Germline V gene sequence: CDR1 MDHEN, CDR2 SYDVKM.

This clonotype was found many times. The chain is built from TRBV20-1 and TRBJ1-6; D gene ambiguous. The germline V gene has CDR1 DFQATT and CDR2 SNEGSKA (reference sequence). The CDR3 spans 16 residues. Trimming cost V 1 base and J 4 bases, with 14 bases left between them. CDR3 in DNA: TGCAGTGCTAGAGCCGACCTGACACCTTATAATTCACCCCTCCACTTT. This sequence encodes CSARADLTPYNSPLHF.

A single count supports this clonotype. Just one base apart from a much larger clone, this may be a read error. The chain combines TRBV28 with TRBJ1-4; D is unresolved. Germline loops: CDR1 MDHEN, CDR2 SYDVKM. This CDR3 spans 15 amino acids. V was clipped by 8 bases and J by 0 bases, with 13 bases between them. CDR3 nucleotides: TGTGCCAGCGGGGATACAGCGGCAACTAATGAAAAACTGTTTTTT. Its protein product is CASGDTAATNEKLFF.

The chain has TRBV30 and TRBJ1-1, with 10 bases matching TRBD1. This CDR3 contains 14 residues. Germline V gene data show CDR1 as GTSNPN and CDR2 as SVGIG (reference sequence). V gave up 3 bases and J gave up 3 bases; unmatched junction bases: 4. As DNA, the CDR3 is TGTGCCTGGAGGCGACAGGGGGCCTACACTGAAGCTTTCTTT. As protein: CAWRRQGAYTEAFF.

This clonotype was recorded many times. This chain uses TRBV28 with TRBJ1-4, with 7 bases that match TRBD1. The trim removed 5 bases at V and 6 bases at J, leaving 9 bases unmatched. Germline CDR1 reads MDHEN; CDR2 reads SYDVKM. This CDR3 is built from 15 residues. CDR3 bases: TGTGCCAGCAGTGAATTAGGGGGCGCGGATGAAAAACTGTTTTTT. It encodes CASSELGGADEKLFF.

This clonotype was detected ten times or more. The V call is TRBV4-2, the J call TRBJ2-2; D gene uncertain. This CDR3 is 15 amino acids long. The ends were cut back, 5 bases at V and 3 bases at J, with 13 bases in the middle. The germline CDR1 and CDR2 sequences are LGHNA and YNFKEQ. The CDR3 DNA reads TGTGCCAGCAGCTTAGCCAGGTCCGACACCGGGGAGCTGTTTTTT. As protein: CASSLARSDTGELFF.

This clonotype was recorded a few times. The CDR3, as DNA: TGTGCCAGCAGTTTACTCGGGGGCAGGGCCTACGAGCAGTACTTC. Residues: CASSLLGGRAYEQYF. V gene TRBV28 combines with J gene TRBJ2-7, with D possibly being TRBD1 or TRBD2 (6 bases each). The germline gives CDR1 MDHEN, CDR2 SYDVKM. CDR3 size: 15 residues. Trimming removed 2 bases at V and 2 bases at J, with 13 bases between.

V and J are TRBV29-1 and TRBJ2-1, with unresolved D. Germline V gene data show CDR1 as SQVTM and CDR2 as ANQGSEA. This CDR3 comprises 10 residues. The V end was cut by 4 bases, the J end by 8 bases, with 6 bases between. DNA for the CDR3: TGCAGCGTTGGGACGGATGAGCAGTTCTTC. Its protein is CSVGTDEQFF.

In this sample, this clonotype turned up a few times. The rearrangement uses TRBV7-2 and TRBJ1-2; 9 bases agree with TRBD1. The CDR3 runs to 15 residues. Unmatched junction bases numbered 2, after V lost 3 bases and J lost 0 bases. CDR1 is SGHTA and CDR2 is FQGNSA in the germline V gene. CDR3 DNA: TGTGCCAGCAGCTTGACAGGGGGGTCTAACTATGGCTACACCTTC. It codes for CASSLTGGSNYGYTF.